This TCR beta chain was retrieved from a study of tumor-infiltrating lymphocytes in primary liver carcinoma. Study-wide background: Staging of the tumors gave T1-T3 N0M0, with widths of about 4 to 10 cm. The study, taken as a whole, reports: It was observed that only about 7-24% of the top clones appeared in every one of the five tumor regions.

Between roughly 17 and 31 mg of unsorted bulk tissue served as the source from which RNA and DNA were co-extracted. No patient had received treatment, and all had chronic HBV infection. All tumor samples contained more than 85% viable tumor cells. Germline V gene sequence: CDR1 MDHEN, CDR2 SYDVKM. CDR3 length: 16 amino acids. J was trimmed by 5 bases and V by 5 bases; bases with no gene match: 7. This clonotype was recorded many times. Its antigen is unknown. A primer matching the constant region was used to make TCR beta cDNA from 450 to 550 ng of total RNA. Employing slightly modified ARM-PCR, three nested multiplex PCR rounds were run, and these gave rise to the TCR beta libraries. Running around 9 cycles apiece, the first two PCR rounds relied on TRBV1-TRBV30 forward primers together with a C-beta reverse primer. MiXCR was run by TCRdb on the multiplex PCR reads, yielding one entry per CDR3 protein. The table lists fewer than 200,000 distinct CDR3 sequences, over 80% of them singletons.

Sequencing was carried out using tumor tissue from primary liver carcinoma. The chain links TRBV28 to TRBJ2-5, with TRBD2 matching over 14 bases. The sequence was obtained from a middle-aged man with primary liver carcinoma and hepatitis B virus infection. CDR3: CASSPGLAGGGETQYF. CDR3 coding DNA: TGTGCCAGCAGTCCTGGACTAGCGGGAGGTGGTGAGACCCAGTACTTC.